Listed here are 3 T cell receptor beta chains from one sample, sequenced in a study of T cell responses to AZD1222 COVID-19 vaccine. Using immunoSEQ multiplex PCR, the repertoire was profiled, and TCRdb retains in-frame clones only, with some absent. The sample lists roughly 100,000 clones, about 90% occurring once. Sequencing was performed on peripheral blood, taken 28 days after the second AZD1222 dose. The receptors shown here come from an adult who received the AZD1222 COVID-19 vaccine.

DNA for the CDR3: TGTGCCAGCAGTACAGGGCAGCATAGCAATCAGCCCCAGCATTTT. Protein product: CASSTGQHSNQPQHF. The chain has TRBV6-6 and TRBJ1-5, with D possibly matching TRBD1 (6 bases). Germline CDR1 and CDR2: MNHNY and SVGAGI (reference sequence). The CDR3 is 15 amino acids. The germline V and J ends were trimmed by 5 bases and 0 bases, with 11 bases remaining between them.

The chain employs TRBV5-1 and TRBJ1-2, with D possibly being TRBD1 (6 bases). Trimming took 0 bases from V and 13 from J, leaving 10 bases between them. CDR3 length: 11 amino acids. Looked up from germline, CDR1 is SGHRS and CDR2 is YFSETQ. CDR3 protein: CASSLDREVTF. In DNA, the CDR3 is TGCGCCAGCAGCTTGGACAGGGAGGTCACCTTC. The variable domain in full, with the rest retrieved from reference TRBV5-1 and TRBJ1-2, is KAGVTQTPRYLIKTRGQQVTLSCSPISGHRSVSWYQQTPGQGLQFLFEYFSETQRNKGNFPGRFSGRQFSNSRSEMNVSTLELGDSALYLCASSLDREVTFGSGTRLTVV.

V is TRBV10-3 and J is TRBJ2-2; D not resolved. V lost 8 bases, J lost 6 bases, and 19 bases lay in between. From germline, CDR1 is ENHRY and CDR2 SYGVKD. This CDR3 comprises 15 residues. CDR3 amino acids: CAIGSGSIIAGELFF. The CDR3 DNA follows: TGTGCCATCGGCTCGGGCAGTATCATCGCCGGGGAGCTGTTTTTT.